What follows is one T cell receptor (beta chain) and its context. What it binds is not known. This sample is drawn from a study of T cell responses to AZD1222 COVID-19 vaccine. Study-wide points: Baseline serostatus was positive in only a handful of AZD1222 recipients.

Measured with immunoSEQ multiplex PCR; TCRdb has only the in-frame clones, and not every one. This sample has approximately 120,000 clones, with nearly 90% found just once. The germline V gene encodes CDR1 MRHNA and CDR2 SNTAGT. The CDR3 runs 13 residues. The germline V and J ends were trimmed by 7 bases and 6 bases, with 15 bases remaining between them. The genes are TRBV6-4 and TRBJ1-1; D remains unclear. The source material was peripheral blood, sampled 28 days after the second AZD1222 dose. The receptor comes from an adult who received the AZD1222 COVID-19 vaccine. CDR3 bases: TGTGCCAGCATGAAGGAAATCGGTGCTGAAGCTTTCTTT. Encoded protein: CASMKEIGAEAFF.